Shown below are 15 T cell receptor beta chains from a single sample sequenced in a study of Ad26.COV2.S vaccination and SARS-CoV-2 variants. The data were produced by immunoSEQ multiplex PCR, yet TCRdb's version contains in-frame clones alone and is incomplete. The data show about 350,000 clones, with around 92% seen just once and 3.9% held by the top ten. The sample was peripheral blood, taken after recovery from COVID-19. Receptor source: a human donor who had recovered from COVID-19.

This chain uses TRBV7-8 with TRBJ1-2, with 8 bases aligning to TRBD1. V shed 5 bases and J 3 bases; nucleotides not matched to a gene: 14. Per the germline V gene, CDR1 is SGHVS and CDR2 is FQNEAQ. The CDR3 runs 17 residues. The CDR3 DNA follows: TGTGCCAGCAGCAAATATAGTAAGGAGACAGGGGACTATGGCTACACCTTC. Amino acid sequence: CASSKYSKETGDYGYTF.

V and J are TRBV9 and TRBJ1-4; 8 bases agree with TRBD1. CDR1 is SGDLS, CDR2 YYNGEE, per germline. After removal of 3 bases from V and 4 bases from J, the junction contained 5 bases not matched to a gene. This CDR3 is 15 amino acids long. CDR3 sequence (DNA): TGTGCCAGCAGCGCGGGGGACAGGAATAATGAAAAACTGTTTTTT. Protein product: CASSAGDRNNEKLFF.

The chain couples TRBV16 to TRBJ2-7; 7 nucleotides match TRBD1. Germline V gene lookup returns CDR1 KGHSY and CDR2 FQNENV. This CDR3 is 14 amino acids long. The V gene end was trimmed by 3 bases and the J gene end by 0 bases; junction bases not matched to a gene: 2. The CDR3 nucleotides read TGTGCCAGCAGCCACGGGACAGTCTCCTACGAGCAGTACTTC. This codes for CASSHGTVSYEQYF. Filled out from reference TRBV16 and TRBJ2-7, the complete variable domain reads GEEVAQTPKHLVRGEGQKAKLYCAPIKGHSYVFWYQQVLKNEFKFLISFQNENVFDETGMPKERFSAKCLPNSPCSLEIQATKLEDSAVYFCASSHGTVSYEQYFGPGTRLTVT.

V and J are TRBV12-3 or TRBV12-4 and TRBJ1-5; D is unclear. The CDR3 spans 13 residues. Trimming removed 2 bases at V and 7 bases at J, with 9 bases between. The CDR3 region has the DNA TGTGCCAGCAGTTTATTGGGGTTACAGCCCCAGCATTTT. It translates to CASSLLGLQPQHF.

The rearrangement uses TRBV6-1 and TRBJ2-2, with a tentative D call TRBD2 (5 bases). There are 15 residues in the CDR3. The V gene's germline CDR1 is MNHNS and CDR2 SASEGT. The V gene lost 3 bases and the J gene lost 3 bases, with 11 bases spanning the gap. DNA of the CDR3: TGTGCCAGCAGTGAGGGAGATTATTACACCGGGGAGCTGTTTTTT. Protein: CASSEGDYYTGELFF.

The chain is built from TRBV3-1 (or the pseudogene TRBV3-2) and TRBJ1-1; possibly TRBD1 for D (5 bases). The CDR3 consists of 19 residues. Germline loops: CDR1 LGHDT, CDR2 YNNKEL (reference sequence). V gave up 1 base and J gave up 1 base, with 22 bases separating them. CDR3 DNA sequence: TGTGCCAGCAGCCAAGTCCTGGCAGGGAGGTGGGTCCCGAACACTGAAGCTTTCTTT. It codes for CASSQVLAGRWVPNTEAFF.

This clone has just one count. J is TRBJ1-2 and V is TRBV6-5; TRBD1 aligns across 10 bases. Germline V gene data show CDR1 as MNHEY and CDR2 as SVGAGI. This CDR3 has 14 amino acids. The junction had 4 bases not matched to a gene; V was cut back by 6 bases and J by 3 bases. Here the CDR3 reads CASRLDRGDYGYTF. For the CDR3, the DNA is TGTGCCAGCAGATTGGACAGGGGGGACTATGGCTACACCTTC.

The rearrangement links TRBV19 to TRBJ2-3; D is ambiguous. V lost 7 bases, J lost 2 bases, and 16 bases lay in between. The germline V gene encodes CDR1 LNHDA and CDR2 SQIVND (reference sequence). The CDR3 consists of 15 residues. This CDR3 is CASNADGPYTDTQYF. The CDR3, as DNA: TGTGCCAGTAACGCTGACGGACCGTACACAGATACGCAGTATTTT.

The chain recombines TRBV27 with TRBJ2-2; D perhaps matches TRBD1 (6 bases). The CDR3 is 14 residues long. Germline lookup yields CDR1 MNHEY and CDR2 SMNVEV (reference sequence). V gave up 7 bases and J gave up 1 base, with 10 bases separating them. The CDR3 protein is CASKVGGNTGELFF. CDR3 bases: TGTGCCAGCAAAGTAGGGGGGAACACCGGGGAGCTGTTTTTT.

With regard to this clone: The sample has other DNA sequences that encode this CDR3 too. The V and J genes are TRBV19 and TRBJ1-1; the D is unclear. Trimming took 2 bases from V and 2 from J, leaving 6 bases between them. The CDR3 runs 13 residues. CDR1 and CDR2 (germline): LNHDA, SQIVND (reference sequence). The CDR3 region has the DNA TGTGCCAGTAGTATACTGGGAAACACTGAAGCTTTCTTT. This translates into CASSILGNTEAFF.

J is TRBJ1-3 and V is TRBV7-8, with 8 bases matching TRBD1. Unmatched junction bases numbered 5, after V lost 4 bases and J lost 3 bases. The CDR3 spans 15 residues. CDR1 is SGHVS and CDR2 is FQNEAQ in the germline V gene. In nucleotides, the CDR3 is TGTGCCAGCAGCTCGACAGGGGCTAATGGAAACACCATATATTTT. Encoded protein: CASSSTGANGNTIYF. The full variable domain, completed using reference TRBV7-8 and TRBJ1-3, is GAGVSQSPRYKVAKRGQDVALRCDPISGHVSLFWYQQALGQGPEFLTYFQNEAQLDKSGLPSDRFFAERPEGSVSTLKIQRTQQEDSAVYLCASSSTGANGNTIYFGEGSWLTVV.

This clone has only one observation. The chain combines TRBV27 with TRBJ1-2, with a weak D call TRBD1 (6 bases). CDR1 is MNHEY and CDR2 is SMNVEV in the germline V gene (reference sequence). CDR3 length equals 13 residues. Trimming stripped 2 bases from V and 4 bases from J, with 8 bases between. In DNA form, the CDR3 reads TGTGCCAGCAGTTTAGGGGGCGGCTATGGCTACACCTTC. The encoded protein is CASSLGGGYGYTF.

The CDR3 is CASSLRLAGGTNTGELFF. The CDR3 DNA reads TGCGCCAGCAGCTTGAGGCTAGCGGGGGGCACGAACACCGGGGAGCTGTTTTTT. This chain joins TRBV5-1 and TRBJ2-2, with 11 bases fitting TRBD2. This CDR3 is 18 amino acids long. Germline lookup yields CDR1 SGHRS and CDR2 YFSETQ. The trim removed 1 base at V and 0 bases at J, leaving 5 bases unmatched.

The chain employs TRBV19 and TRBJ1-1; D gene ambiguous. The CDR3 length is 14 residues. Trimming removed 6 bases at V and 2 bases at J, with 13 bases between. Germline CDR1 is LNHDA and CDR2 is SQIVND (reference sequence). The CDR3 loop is CASRNEVSNTEAFF. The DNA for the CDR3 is TGTGCCAGTAGGAACGAGGTCTCCAACACTGAAGCTTTCTTT.

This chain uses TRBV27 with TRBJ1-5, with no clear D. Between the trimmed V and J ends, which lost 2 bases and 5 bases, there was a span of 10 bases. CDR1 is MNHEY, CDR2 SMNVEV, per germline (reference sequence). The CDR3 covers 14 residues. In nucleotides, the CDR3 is TGTGCCAGCAGTTTAAAGGGCAGCCATCAGCCCCAGCATTTT. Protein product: CASSLKGSHQPQHF.